The 13 T cell receptor beta chains given below trace back to one sample, sequenced in a study of blood T cell repertoires in COVID-19. Clones were read by immunoSEQ multiplex PCR, and TCRdb kept only the in-frame ones, dropping some. The sample records approximately 150,000 clones, roughly four fifths being singletons. The sample was peripheral blood. The source is a human donor with acute or convalescent COVID-19. The donor label of this sample is uncertain.

This sequence joins TRBV2 and TRBJ1-1; a weak D match, TRBD1 (6 bases). Germline CDR1 is SNHLY and CDR2 is FYNNEI. This CDR3 region has 13 residues. The V gene lost 5 bases and the J gene lost 2 bases, with 9 bases spanning the gap. This chain's CDR3 is CASSRTVNTEAFF. CDR3 DNA sequence: TGTGCCAGCAGTCGGACAGTCAACACTGAAGCTTTCTTT.

The chain uses TRBV7-9 and TRBJ1-4; 9 bases line up with TRBD1. Germline loops: CDR1 SEHNR, CDR2 FQNEAQ (reference sequence). V lost 5 bases to trimming and J lost 4 bases; unmatched junction nucleotides: 11. CDR3 length equals 17 residues. This chain's CDR3 is CASSTRGQGGINEKLFF. The CDR3 DNA reads as TGTGCCAGCAGCACCCGGGGACAGGGTGGAATTAATGAAAAACTGTTTTTT.

V usage is TRBV5-1 and J usage is TRBJ1-1, with TRBD1 matching over 9 bases. The CDR3 contains 15 residues. Germline V lookup: CDR1 SGHRS, CDR2 YFSETQ. The V and J ends lost 2 bases and 2 bases, in that order; junction bases with no gene match: 4. The CDR3 sequence is CASSLQQGANTEAFF. The CDR3 DNA reads TGCGCCAGCAGCTTACAACAGGGGGCAAACACTGAAGCTTTCTTT.

This CDR3 reads CASSRGTGANYGYTF. The CDR3 nucleotides read TGTGCCAGCAGCCGGGGGACAGGGGCTAACTATGGCTACACCTTC. The rearrangement joins TRBV3-1 (or the pseudogene TRBV3-2) to TRBJ1-2, with 10 bases identical to TRBD1. Germline V gene sequence: CDR1 LGHDT, CDR2 YNNKEL (reference sequence). This CDR3 is 15 amino acids long. The trim removed 4 bases at V and 0 bases at J, leaving 2 bases unmatched.

The rearrangement joins TRBV9 to TRBJ1-1; D is possibly TRBD1 (6 bases). CDR1 and CDR2 from the germline V gene are SGDLS and YYNGEE. This CDR3 has 15 amino acids. V lost 0 bases and J lost 4, with 13 bases in between. The CDR3 region is CASSVGPGVVTEAFF. DNA for the CDR3: TGTGCCAGCAGCGTAGGGCCAGGGGTGGTCACTGAAGCTTTCTTT.

This rearrangement joins TRBV29-1 to TRBJ2-7, with 9 positions matching TRBD1. Germline CDR1 reads SQVTM; CDR2 reads ANQGSEA. Trimming cost V 7 bases and J 5 bases; bases outside gene matches: 12. The CDR3 loop spans 14 amino acids. Here the CDR3 reads CSARPGTGMNEQYF. DNA for the CDR3: TGCAGCGCCCGGCCAGGGACAGGGATGAACGAGCAGTACTTC.

This chain uses TRBV19 with TRBJ1-6; 8 bases agree with TRBD1. Germline V gives CDR1 LNHDA, CDR2 SQIVND (reference sequence). V was pared by 9 bases and J by 3 bases, with 4 bases of the junction left unmatched. This CDR3 contains 14 residues. The CDR3 protein is CASLDRGYNSPLHF. Written as DNA, the CDR3 is TGTGCCAGCTTAGACAGGGGCTATAATTCACCCCTCCACTTT.

This clone came up a few times. V usage is TRBV12-3 or TRBV12-4 and J usage is TRBJ1-5, with 7 nucleotides matching TRBD1. The CDR3 is 13 residues long. V was pared by 4 bases and J by 7 bases, with 4 bases of the junction left unmatched. CDR3 amino acids: CASSSPGGQPQHF. The CDR3 DNA follows: TGTGCCAGCAGTTCACCAGGGGGGCAGCCCCAGCATTTT.

Only a few counts were recorded for this clone. The J gene is TRBJ1-1, the V gene TRBV6-6; a weak D match, TRBD1 (5 bases). The ends were cut back, 2 bases at V and 7 bases at J, with 14 bases in the middle. This CDR3 is built from 14 residues. Germline V lookup: CDR1 MNHNY, CDR2 SVGAGI (reference sequence). CDR3 amino acids: CASSYVRVRNEAFF. The CDR3 DNA reads as TGTGCCAGCAGTTACGTCAGGGTGCGGAATGAAGCTTTCTTT.

The chain recombines TRBV14 with TRBJ2-2, with no clear D. Germline assignment: CDR1 SGHDN and CDR2 FVKESK. The V end was cut by 4 bases, the J end by 1 base, with 13 bases between. This CDR3 spans 16 amino acids. This chain's CDR3 is CASSPLSFLNTGELFF. CDR3 sequence (DNA): TGTGCCAGCAGCCCTTTGAGTTTTTTGAACACCGGGGAGCTGTTTTTT. Variable domain in full (rest from reference TRBV14 and TRBJ2-2): EAGVTQFPSHSVIEKGQTVTLRCDPISGHDNLYWYRRVMGKEIKFLLHFVKESKQDESGMPNNRFLAERTGGTYSTLKVQPAELEDSGVYFCASSPLSFLNTGELFFGEGSRLTVL.

The rearrangement uses TRBV5-6 and TRBJ1-2; D gene unclear. The CDR3 covers 12 residues. CDR1 is SGHDT and CDR2 is YYEEEE in the germline V gene. The germline V and J ends were trimmed by 1 base and 6 bases, with 7 bases remaining between them. The CDR3: CASSLYENGYTF. DNA for the CDR3: TGTGCCAGCAGCTTGTACGAGAATGGCTACACCTTC.

J is TRBJ1-6 and V is TRBV9; 7 nucleotides align to TRBD1. Germline assignment: CDR1 SGDLS and CDR2 YYNGEE. The V gene end was trimmed by 3 bases and the J gene end by 10 bases; junction bases not matched to a gene: 7. This CDR3 has 14 amino acids. Written as DNA, the CDR3 is TGTGCCAGCAGCGCGACAGGGACGGGATCACCCCTCCACTTT. As protein: CASSATGTGSPLHF. The full variable domain, its missing parts supplied by reference TRBV9 and TRBJ1-6, is DSGVTQTPKHLITATGQRVTLRCSPRSGDLSVYWYQQSLDQGLQFLIQYYNGEERAKGNILERFSAQQFPDLHSELNLSSLELGDSALYFCASSATGTGSPLHFGNGTRLTVT.

As to this clone: Additional DNA sequences in this sample encode the identical CDR3. The chain is built from TRBV5-4 and TRBJ1-1; D gene uncertain. V was shortened by 4 bases and J by 1 base, with 8 bases between the two germline ends. This CDR3 has 13 residues. Germline V lookup: CDR1 SGHNT, CDR2 YYREEE (reference sequence). The CDR3 DNA sequence: TGTGCCAGCAGCCCGACGGGGAACACTGAAGCTTTCTTT. It is translated as CASSPTGNTEAFF.